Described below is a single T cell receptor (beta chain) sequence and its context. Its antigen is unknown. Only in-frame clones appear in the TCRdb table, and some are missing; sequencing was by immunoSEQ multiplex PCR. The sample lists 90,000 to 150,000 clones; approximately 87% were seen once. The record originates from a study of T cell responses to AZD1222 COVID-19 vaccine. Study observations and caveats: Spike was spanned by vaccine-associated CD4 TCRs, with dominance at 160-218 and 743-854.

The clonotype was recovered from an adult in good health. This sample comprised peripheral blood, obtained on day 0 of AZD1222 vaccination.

The DNA for the CDR3 is TGTGCCAGTAGTATAGAGGCCAGGGGGCCGGCTGAAGCTTTCTTT. It codes for CASSIEARGPAEAFF. The chain has TRBV19 and TRBJ1-1; 8 nucleotides agree with TRBD1. V lost 0 bases and J lost 6; bases outside the gene matches: 6. The length of the CDR3 is 15 residues. CDR1 and CDR2 (germline): LNHDA, SQIVND (reference sequence). The complete variable domain, with remaining parts taken from reference TRBV19 and TRBJ1-1, reads DGGITQSPKYLFRKEGQNVTLSCEQNLNHDAMYWYRQDPGQGLRLIYYSQIVNDFQKGDIAEGYSVSREKKESFPLTVTSAQKNPTAFYLCASSIEARGPAEAFFGQGTRLTVV.